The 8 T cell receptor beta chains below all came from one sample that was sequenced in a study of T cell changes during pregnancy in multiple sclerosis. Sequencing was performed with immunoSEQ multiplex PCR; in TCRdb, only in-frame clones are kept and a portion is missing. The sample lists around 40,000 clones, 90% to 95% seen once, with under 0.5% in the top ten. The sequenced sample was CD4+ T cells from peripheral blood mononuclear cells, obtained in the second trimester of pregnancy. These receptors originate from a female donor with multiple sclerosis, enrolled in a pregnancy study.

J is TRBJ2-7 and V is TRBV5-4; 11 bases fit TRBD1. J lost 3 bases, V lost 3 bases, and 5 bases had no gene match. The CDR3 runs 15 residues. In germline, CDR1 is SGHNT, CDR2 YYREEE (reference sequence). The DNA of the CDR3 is TGTGCCAGCAGCTACGCCGGGACAGGGGGCTACGAGCAGTACTTC. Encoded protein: CASSYAGTGGYEQYF. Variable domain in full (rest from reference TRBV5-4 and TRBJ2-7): ETGVTQSPTHLIKTRGQQVTLRCSSQSGHNTVSWYQQALGQGPQFIFQYYREEENGRGNFPPRFSGLQFPNYSSELNVNALELDDSALYLCASSYAGTGGYEQYFGPGTRLTVT.

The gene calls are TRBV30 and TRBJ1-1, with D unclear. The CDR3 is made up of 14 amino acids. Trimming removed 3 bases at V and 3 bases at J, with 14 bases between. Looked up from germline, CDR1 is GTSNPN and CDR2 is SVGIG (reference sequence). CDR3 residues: CAWRRQVVDTEAFF. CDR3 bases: TGTGCCTGGAGGCGCCAGGTGGTTGACACTGAAGCTTTCTTT.

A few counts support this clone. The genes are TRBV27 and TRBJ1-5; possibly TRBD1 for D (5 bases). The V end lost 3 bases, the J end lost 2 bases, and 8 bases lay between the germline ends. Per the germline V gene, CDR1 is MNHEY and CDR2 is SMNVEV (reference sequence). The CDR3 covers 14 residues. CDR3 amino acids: CASSFRGGNQPQHF. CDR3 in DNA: TGTGCCAGCAGTTTTAGGGGCGGCAATCAGCCCCAGCATTTT.

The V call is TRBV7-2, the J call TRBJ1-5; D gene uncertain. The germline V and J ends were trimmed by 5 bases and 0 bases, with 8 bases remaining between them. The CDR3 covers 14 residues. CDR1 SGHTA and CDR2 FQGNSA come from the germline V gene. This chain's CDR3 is CASSRGGSNQPQHF. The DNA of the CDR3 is TGTGCCAGCAGCCGAGGCGGTAGCAATCAGCCCCAGCATTTT.

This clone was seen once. CDR3 in amino acids: CASSSEGAGYNEQFF. Here the CDR3 DNA reads TGTGCCAGCAGCTCGGAGGGAGCGGGGTACAATGAGCAGTTCTTC. This chain connects TRBV9 to TRBJ2-1; 7 positions match TRBD2. Trimming took 4 bases from V and 4 from J; bases not matched to a gene: 8. The CDR3 totals 15 residues. Germline V gene sequence: CDR1 SGDLS, CDR2 YYNGEE.

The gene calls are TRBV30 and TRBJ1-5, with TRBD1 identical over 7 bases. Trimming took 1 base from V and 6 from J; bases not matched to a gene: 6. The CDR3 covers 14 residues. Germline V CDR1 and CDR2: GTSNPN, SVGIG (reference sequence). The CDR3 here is CAWSGRDSTQPQHF. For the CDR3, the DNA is TGTGCCTGGAGTGGCCGGGACAGTACTCAGCCCCAGCATTTT.

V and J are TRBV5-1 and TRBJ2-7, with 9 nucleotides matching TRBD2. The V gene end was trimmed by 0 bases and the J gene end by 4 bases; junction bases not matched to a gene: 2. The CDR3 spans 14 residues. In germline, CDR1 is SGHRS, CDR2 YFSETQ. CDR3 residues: CASSLVAGVYEQYF. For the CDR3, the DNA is TGCGCCAGCAGCTTGGTAGCGGGAGTATACGAGCAGTACTTC.

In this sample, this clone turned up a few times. DNA for the CDR3: TGTGCCAGCCAACTTACCGGGACAGGGGATGGCTACACCTTC. Protein: CASQLTGTGDGYTF. The gene calls are TRBV5-6 and TRBJ1-2, with 10 bases that match TRBD1. CDR1 is SGHDT and CDR2 is YYEEEE in the germline V gene. V shed 7 bases, J shed 6 bases, and the junction held 9 bases outside the gene matches. This CDR3 has 14 residues.